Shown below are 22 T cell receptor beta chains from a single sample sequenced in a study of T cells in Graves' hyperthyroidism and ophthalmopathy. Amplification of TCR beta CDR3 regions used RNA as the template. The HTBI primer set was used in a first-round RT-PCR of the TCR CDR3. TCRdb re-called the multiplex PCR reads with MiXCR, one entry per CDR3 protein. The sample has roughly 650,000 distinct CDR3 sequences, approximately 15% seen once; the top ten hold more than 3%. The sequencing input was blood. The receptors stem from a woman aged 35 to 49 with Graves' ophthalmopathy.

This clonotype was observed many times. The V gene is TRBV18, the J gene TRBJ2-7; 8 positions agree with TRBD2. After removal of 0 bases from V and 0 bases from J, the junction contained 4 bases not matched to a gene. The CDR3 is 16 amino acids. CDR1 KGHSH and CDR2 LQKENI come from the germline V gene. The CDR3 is CASSPPPSGFSYEQYF. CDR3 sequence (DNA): TGTGCCAGCTCACCACCTCCTAGCGGGTTCTCCTACGAGCAGTACTTC. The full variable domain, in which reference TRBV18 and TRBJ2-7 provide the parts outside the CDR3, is NAGVMQNPRHLVRRRGQEARLRCSPMKGHSHVYWYRQLPEEGLKFMVYLQKENIIDESGMPKERFSAEFPKEGPSILRIQQVVRGDSAAYFCASSPPPSGFSYEQYFGPGTRLTVT.

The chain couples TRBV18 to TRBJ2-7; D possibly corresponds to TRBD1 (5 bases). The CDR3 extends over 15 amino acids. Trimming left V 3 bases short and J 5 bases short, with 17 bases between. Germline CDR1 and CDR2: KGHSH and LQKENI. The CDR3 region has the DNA TGTGCCAGCTCACCGGAAAGGGGCCTTAGAGACGAGCAGTACTTC. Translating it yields CASSPERGLRDEQYF. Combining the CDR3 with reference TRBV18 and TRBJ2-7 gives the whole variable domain NAGVMQNPRHLVRRRGQEARLRCSPMKGHSHVYWYRQLPEEGLKFMVYLQKENIIDESGMPKERFSAEFPKEGPSILRIQQVVRGDSAAYFCASSPERGLRDEQYFGPGTRLTVT.

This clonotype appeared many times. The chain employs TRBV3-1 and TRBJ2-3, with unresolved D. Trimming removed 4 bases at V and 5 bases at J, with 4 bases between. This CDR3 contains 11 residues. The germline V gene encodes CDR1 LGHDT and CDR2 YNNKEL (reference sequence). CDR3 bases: TGTGCCAGCAGCCGCCAAGATACGCAGTATTTT. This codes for CASSRQDTQYF.

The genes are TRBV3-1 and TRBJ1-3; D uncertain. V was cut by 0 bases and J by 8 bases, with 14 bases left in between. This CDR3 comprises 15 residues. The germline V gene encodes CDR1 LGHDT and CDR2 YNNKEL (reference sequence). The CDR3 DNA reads TGTGCCAGCAGCCAAGAGCCGGGCGGATTGGACACCATATATTTT. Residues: CASSQEPGGLDTIYF. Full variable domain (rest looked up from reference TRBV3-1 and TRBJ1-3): DTAVSQTPKYLVTQMGNDKSIKCEQNLGHDTMYWYKQDSKKFLKIMFSYNNKELIINETVPNRFSPKSPDKAHLNLHINSLELGDSAVYFCASSQEPGGLDTIYFGEGSWLTVV.

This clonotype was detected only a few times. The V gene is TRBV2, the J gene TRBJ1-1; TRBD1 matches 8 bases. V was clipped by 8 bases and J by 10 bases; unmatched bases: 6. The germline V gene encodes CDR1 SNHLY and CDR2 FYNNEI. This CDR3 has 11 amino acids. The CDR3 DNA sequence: TGTGCCAGCTCCCAACAGGGGGTAGCTTTCTTT. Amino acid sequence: CASSQQGVAFF.

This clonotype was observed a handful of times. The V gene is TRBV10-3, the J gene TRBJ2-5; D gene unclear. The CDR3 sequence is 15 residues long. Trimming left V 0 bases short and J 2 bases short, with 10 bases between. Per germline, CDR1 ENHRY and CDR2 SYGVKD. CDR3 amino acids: CAISESVVTQETQYF. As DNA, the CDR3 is TGTGCCATCAGTGAGTCGGTGGTAACACAAGAGACCCAGTACTTC.

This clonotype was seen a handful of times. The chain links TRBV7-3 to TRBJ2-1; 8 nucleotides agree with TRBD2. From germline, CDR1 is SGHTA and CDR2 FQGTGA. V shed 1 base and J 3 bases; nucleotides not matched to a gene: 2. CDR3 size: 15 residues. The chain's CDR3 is CASSLSGGNYNEQFF. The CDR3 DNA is TGTGCCAGCAGCTTAAGCGGGGGGAACTACAATGAGCAGTTCTTC.

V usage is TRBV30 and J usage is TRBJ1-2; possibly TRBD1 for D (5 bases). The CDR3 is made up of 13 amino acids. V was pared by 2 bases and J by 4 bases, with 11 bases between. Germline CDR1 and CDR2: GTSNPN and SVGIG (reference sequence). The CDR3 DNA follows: TGTGCCTGGAGTACAGGCCCGATCTATGGCTACACCTTC. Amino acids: CAWSTGPIYGYTF.

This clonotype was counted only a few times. As DNA, the CDR3 is TGTGCCAGCTCTACGCAAACCCCAGGGATGGGGTCGGACAATGAGCAGTTCTTC. Protein: CASSTQTPGMGSDNEQFF. The genes are TRBV19 and TRBJ2-1; possibly TRBD1 for D (5 bases). Germline CDR1 is LNHDA and CDR2 is SQIVND (reference sequence). The V gene lost 9 bases and the J gene lost 5 bases, with 29 bases spanning the gap. There are 18 residues in the CDR3.

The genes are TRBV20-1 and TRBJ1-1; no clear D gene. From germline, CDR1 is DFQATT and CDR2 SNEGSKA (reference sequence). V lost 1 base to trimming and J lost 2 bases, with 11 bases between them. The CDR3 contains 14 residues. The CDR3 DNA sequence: TGCAGTGCTAGAGTCGTTGGGCGAAACACTGAAGCTTTCTTT. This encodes CSARVVGRNTEAFF.

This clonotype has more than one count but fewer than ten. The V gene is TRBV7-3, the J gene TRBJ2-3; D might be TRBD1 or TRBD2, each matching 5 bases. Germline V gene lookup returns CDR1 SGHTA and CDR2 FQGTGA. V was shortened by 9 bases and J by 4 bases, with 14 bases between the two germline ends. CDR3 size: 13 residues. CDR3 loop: CASARDPADTQYF. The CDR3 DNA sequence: TGTGCCAGTGCCCGGGACCCCGCAGATACGCAGTATTTT.

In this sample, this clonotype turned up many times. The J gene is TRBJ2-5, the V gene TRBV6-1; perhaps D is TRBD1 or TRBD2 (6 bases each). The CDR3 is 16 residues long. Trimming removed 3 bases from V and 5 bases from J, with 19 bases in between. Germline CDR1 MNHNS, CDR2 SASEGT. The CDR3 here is CASSDEGRGTRETQYF. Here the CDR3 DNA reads TGTGCCAGCAGTGACGAGGGTAGGGGGACTCGGGAGACCCAGTACTTC.

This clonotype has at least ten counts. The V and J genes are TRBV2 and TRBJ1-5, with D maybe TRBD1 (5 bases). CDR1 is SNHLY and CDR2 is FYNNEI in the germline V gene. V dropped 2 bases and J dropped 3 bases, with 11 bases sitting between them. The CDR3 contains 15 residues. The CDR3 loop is CASSESGGDNQPQHF. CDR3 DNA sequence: TGTGCCAGCAGTGAATCCGGGGGGGACAATCAGCCCCAGCATTTT.

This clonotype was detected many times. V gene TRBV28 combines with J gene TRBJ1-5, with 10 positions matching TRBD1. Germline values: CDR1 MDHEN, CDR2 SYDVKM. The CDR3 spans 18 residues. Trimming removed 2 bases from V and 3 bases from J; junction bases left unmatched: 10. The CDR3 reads CASSLHRSDRGINQPQHF. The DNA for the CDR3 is TGTGCCAGCAGTTTACACCGGTCGGACAGGGGGATCAATCAGCCCCAGCATTTT.

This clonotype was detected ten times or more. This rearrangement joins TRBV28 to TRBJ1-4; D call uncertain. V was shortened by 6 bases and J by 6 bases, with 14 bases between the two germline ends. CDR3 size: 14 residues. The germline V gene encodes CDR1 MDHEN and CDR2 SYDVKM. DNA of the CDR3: TGTGCCAGCAGCCCCGGAGGTGGTCATGAAAAACTGTTTTTT. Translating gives CASSPGGGHEKLFF.

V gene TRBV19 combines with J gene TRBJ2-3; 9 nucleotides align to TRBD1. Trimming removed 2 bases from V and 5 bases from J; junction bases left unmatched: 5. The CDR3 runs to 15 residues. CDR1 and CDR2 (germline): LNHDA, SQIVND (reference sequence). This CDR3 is CASSINTGGEDTQYF. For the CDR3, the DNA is TGTGCCAGTAGTATAAATACAGGGGGCGAAGATACGCAGTATTTT.

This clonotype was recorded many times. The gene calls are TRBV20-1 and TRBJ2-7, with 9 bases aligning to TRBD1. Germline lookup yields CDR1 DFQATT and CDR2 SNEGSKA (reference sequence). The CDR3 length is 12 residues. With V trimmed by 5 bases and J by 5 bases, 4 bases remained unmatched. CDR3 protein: CSAGQGYDEQYF. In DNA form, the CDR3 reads TGCAGTGCTGGACAGGGGTACGACGAGCAGTACTTC.

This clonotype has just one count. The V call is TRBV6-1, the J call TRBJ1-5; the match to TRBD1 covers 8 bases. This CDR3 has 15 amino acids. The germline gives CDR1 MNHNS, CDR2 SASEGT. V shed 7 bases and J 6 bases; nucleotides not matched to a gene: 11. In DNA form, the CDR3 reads TGTGCCAGCACCCAACAGGGGGTCGGCACTCAGCCCCAGCATTTT. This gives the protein CASTQQGVGTQPQHF.

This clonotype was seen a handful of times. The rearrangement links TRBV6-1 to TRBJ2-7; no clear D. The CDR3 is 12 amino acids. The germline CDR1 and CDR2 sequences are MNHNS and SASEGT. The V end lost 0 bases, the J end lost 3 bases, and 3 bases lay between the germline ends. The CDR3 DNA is TGTGCCAGCAGTGAAGCGGACTACGAGCAGTACTTC. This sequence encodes CASSEADYEQYF.

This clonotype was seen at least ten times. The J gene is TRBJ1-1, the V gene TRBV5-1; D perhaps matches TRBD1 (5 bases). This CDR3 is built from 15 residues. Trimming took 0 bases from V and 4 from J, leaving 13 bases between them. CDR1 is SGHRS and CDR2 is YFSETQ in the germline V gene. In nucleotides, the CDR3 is TGCGCCAGCAGCTTGGATCCTGGGGACGGCACTGAAGCTTTCTTT. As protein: CASSLDPGDGTEAFF.

CDR3 sequence reads: CASTDTTGATPETQYF. CDR3 nucleotides: TGTGCCAGCACCGATACGACAGGGGCTACCCCAGAGACCCAGTACTTC. The chain uses TRBV12-3 or TRBV12-4 and TRBJ2-5, with TRBD1 matching 8 bases. The CDR3 length is 16 residues. V gave up 7 bases and J gave up 4 bases; unmatched junction bases: 14.

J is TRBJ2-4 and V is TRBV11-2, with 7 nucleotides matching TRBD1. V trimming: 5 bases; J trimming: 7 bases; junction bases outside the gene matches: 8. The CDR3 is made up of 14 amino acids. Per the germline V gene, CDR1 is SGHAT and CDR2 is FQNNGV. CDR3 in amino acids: CASSRGQLGNIQYF. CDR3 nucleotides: TGTGCCAGCAGCCGGGGACAGCTTGGCAACATTCAGTACTTC. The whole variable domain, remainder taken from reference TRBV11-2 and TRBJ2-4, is EAGVAQSPRYKIIEKRQSVAFWCNPISGHATLYWYQQILGQGPKLLIQFQNNGVVDDSQLPKDRFSAERLKGVDSTLKIQPAKLEDSAVYLCASSRGQLGNIQYFGAGTRLSVL.